This T cell receptor (beta chain) was obtained from a study of OX40 agonist ivuxolimab in advanced cancers. Background on the study: The study gave patients intravenous ivuxolimab at 0.01 to 10 mg/kg every 2 weeks. Mean age about 60 years, range about 20 to 79; about 81% male. Partial responses occurred in Three dose-escalation patients, one with hepatocellular carcinoma and two with cutaneous melanoma.

This CDR3 is built from 17 residues. V was shortened by 1 base and J by 3 bases, with 19 bases between the two germline ends. CDR1 is LNHDA, CDR2 SQIVND, per germline (reference sequence). Sequenced by immunoSEQ multiplex PCR; TCRdb stores in-frame clones only, minus some. Of 66,000 or so clones in the sample, 85% are singletons; the top ten hold under 4.5%. This clone was seen once. The source was CD4+ or CD8+ T cells sorted from blood, collected in a trial of the OX40 agonist ivuxolimab. This chain connects TRBV19 to TRBJ2-7; TRBD1 or TRBD2 may be the D gene (5 bases each). This clonotype was sampled from an adult with an advanced solid tumor such as melanoma, head and neck, liver or kidney cancer. The CDR3, as DNA: TGTGCCAGTAGTATAGTGAGAGGGACCCGAGGTAACTACGAGCAGTACTTC. It specifies CASSIVRGTRGNYEQYF.